This T cell receptor (beta chain) was identified in a study of blood T cell repertoires in COVID-19. Whole-study context: Sites in the United States, Italy and Spain provided acute and convalescent COVID-19 samples. The cDNA or gDNA used as material had been derived from T cells, B-cell-depleted T cells, or PBMCs.

Authors' processing steps: Reference gene primer amplification gave nucleated cell count estimates. Sequencing used immunoSEQ multiplex PCR; TCRdb keeps in-frame clones, though not all of them. Clone size and V and J calls were adopted from that table, with D and trimming inferred from the DNA. The table has about 210,000 clones, around 83% seen once; the top ten hold roughly 7.6%. This CDR3 comprises 17 residues. CDR1 and CDR2 from the germline V gene are PRHDT and FYEKMQ (reference sequence). The V gene end was trimmed by 5 bases and the J gene end by 9 bases; junction bases not matched to a gene: 10.

This receptor was obtained from a woman in her fifties or sixties with acute or convalescent COVID-19. The specimen was peripheral blood. The chain couples TRBV13 to TRBJ2-1, with 16 bases identical to TRBD2. DNA for the CDR3: TGTGCCAGCAGCGCCCCCGGGACTAGCGGGAGGGAGGCTGAGCAGTTCTTC. It yields the protein CASSAPGTSGREAEQFF. The full variable domain, in which reference TRBV13 and TRBJ2-1 provide the parts outside the CDR3, is AAGVIQSPRHLIKEKRETATLKCYPIPRHDTVYWYQQGPGQDPQFLISFYEKMQSDKGSIPDRFSAQQFSDYHSELNMSSLELGDSALYFCASSAPGTSGREAEQFFGPGTRLTVL.